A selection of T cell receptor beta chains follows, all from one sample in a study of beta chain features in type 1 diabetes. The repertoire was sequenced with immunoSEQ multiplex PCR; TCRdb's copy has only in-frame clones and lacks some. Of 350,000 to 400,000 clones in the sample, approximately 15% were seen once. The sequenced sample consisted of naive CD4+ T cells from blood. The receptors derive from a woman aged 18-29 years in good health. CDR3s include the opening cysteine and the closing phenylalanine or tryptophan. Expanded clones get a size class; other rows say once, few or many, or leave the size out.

cdr3_aa: CASSFREIRETQYF; v_call: TRBV7-8; j_call: TRBJ2-5; clone_size: .; cdr3_length: 14
cdr3_aa: CASSSQAGGKETQYF; v_call: TRBV11-2; j_call: TRBJ2-5; clone_size: few; cdr3_length: 15
cdr3_aa: CASSPPGQTYNEQFF; v_call: TRBV18; j_call: TRBJ2-1; clone_size: few; cdr3_length: 15
cdr3_aa: CASSKAVTGEQYF; v_call: TRBV9; j_call: .; clone_size: .; cdr3_length: 13
cdr3_aa: CASSQVGAGTDTQYF; v_call: TRBV4-1; j_call: TRBJ2-3; clone_size: .; cdr3_length: 15
cdr3_aa: CASGLGGWDQYF; v_call: TRBV12-5; j_call: TRBJ2-5; clone_size: .; cdr3_length: 12
cdr3_aa: CASSLGSADTQYF; v_call: TRBV7-2; j_call: TRBJ2-3; clone_size: few; cdr3_length: 13
cdr3_aa: CASSQEGPGETQYF; v_call: TRBV4-1; j_call: TRBJ2-5; clone_size: .; cdr3_length: 14
cdr3_aa: CATSSGTYNEQFF; v_call: TRBV15; j_call: TRBJ2-1; clone_size: few; cdr3_length: 13
cdr3_aa: CASSLELAASYEQYF; v_call: TRBV6-5; j_call: TRBJ2-7; clone_size: .; cdr3_length: 15
cdr3_aa: CASSLGSSGRTGELFF; v_call: TRBV5-1; j_call: TRBJ2-2; clone_size: few; cdr3_length: 16
cdr3_aa: CASRPLAASSYNEQFF; v_call: TRBV6-6; j_call: TRBJ2-1; clone_size: few; cdr3_length: 16
cdr3_aa: CASSLGGSPVANTGELFF; v_call: TRBV28; j_call: TRBJ2-2; clone_size: .; cdr3_length: 18
cdr3_aa: CSVAASGYNEQFF; v_call: TRBV29-1; j_call: TRBJ2-1; clone_size: .; cdr3_length: 13
cdr3_aa: CAISPKSYNEQFF; v_call: TRBV6-6; j_call: TRBJ2-1; clone_size: .; cdr3_length: 13
cdr3_aa: CATSRGSSGSSTDTQYF; v_call: TRBV15; j_call: TRBJ2-3; clone_size: once; cdr3_length: 17
cdr3_aa: CASSPGGGYEQYF; v_call: TRBV7-8; j_call: TRBJ2-7; clone_size: .; cdr3_length: 13
cdr3_aa: CSVSRQSSGNTIYF; v_call: TRBV29-1; j_call: TRBJ1-3; clone_size: .; cdr3_length: 14
cdr3_aa: CASSVEGVGGAYEQYF; v_call: TRBV6-1; j_call: TRBJ2-7; clone_size: .; cdr3_length: 16
cdr3_aa: CASSGPWDEQFF; v_call: TRBV6-5; j_call: TRBJ2-1; clone_size: few; cdr3_length: 12
cdr3_aa: CASSIASGRGEQFF; v_call: TRBV27; j_call: TRBJ2-1; clone_size: .; cdr3_length: 14
cdr3_aa: CASSSLAGVYEQYF; v_call: TRBV5-6; j_call: TRBJ2-7; clone_size: .; cdr3_length: 14
cdr3_aa: CASSEAGASGNEQFF; v_call: TRBV25-1; j_call: TRBJ2-1; clone_size: few; cdr3_length: 15